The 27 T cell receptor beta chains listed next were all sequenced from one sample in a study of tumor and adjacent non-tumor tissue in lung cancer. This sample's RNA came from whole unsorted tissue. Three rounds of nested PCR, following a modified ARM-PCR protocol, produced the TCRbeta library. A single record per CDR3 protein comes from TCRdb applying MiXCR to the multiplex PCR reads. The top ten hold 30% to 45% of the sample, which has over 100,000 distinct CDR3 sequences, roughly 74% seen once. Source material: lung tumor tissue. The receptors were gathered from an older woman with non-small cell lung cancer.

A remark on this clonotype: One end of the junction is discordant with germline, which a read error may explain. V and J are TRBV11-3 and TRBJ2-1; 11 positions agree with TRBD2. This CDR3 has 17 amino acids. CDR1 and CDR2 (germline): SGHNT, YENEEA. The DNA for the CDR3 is TGTGCCAGCAGTTTAGAGTTTACTAGCGGGAGTCACAATAAGCAGTTCTTC. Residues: CASSLEFTSGSHNKQFF.

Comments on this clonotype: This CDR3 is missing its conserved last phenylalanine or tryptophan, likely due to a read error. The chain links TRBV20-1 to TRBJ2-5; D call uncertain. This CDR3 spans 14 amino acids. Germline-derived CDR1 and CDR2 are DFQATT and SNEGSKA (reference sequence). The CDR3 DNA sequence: TGCGGTGCCCTAAAGATGGGATCTTTTGAGACCCAGTACATC. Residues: CGALKMGSFETQYI.

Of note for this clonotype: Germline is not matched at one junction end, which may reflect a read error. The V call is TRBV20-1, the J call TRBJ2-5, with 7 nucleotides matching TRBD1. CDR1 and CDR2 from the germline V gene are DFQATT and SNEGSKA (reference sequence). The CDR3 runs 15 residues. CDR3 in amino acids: CSARATDRIQETQHF. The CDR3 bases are TGCAGTGCTAGAGCCACGGACAGGATCCAAGAAACCCAGCACTTC.

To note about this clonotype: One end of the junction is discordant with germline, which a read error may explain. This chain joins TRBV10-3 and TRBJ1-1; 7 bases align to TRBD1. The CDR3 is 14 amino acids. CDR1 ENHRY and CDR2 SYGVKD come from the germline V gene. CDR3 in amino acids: CAISEGGKGTEASF. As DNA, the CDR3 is TGTGCCATCAGTGAAGGGGGCAAGGGTACTGAAGCTTCCTTT.

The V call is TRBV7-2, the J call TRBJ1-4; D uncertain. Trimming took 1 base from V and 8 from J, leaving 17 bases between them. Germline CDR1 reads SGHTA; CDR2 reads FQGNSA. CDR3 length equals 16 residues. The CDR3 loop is CASSLGGAATGEKLFF. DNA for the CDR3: TGTGCCAGCAGCTTAGGTGGAGCTGCAACGGGGGAAAAACTGTTTTTT.

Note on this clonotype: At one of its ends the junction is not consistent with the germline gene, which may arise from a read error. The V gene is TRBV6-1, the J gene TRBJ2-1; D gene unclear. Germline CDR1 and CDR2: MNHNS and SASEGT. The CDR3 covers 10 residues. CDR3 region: CASVKNEQIF. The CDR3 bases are TGTGCCAGCGTAAAAAATGAGCAGATCTTC.

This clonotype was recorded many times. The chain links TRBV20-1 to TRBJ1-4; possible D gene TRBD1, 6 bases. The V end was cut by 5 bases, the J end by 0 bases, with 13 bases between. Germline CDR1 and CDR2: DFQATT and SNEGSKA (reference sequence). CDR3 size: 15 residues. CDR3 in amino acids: CSASDRLATNEKLFF. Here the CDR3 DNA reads TGCAGTGCTTCGGACAGACTAGCAACTAATGAAAAACTGTTTTTT.

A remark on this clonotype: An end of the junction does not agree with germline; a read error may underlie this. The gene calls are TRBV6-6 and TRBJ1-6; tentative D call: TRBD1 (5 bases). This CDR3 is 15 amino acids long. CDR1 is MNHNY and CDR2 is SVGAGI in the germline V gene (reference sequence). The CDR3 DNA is TGTGCCAGCAGTCTGGGGGGGGTCCTTAATTCACCCTTCCACTTT. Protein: CASSLGGVLNSPFHF.

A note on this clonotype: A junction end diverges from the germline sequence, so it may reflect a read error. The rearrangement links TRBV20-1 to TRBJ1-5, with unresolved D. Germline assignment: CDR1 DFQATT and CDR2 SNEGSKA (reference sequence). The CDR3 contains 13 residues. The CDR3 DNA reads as TGCAGTGCTCAGCCAGATGACGGTCATCCCCACCATTTT. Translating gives CSAQPDDGHPHHF.

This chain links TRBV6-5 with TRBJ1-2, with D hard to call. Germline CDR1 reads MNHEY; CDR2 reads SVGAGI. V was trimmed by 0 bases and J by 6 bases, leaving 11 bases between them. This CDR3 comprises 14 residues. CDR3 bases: TGTGCCAGCAGTTACTCATTCAGATACAATGGCTACACCTTC. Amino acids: CASSYSFRYNGYTF.

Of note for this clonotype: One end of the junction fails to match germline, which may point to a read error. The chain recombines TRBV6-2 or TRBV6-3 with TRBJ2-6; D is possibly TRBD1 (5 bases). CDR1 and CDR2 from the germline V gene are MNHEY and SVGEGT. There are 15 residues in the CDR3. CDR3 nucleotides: TGTGTCAGCAGTTACTCGCCCTCTGGGGCCAATGTCCTGACTTTC. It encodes CVSSYSPSGANVLTF.

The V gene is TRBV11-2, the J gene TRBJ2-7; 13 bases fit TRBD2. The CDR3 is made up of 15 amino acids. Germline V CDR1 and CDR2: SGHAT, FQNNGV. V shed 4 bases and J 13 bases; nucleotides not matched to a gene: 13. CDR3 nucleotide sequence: TGTGCCAGCAGCTACTGGACTAGCGGGAGTTACGAGGAATACTTC. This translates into CASSYWTSGSYEEYF. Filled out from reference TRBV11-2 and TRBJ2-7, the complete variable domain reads EAGVAQSPRYKIIEKRQSVAFWCNPISGHATLYWYQQILGQGPKLLIQFQNNGVVDDSQLPKDRFSAERLKGVDSTLKIQPAKLEDSAVYLCASSYWTSGSYEEYFGPGTRLTVT.

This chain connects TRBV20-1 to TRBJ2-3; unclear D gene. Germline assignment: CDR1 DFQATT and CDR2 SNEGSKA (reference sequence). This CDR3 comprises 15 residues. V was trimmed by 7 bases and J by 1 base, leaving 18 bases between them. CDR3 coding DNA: TGCAGTGTCAGTGATGAGAGAGGCGGCACAGATACGCAGTATTTT. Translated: CSVSDERGGTDTQYF.

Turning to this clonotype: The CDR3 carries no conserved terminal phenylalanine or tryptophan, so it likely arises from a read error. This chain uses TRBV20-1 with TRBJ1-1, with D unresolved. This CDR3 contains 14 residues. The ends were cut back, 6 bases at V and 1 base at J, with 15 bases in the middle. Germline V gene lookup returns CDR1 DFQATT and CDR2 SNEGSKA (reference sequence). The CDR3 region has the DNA TGCAGTGCAAGAACGTCGGGCTCGAACACTGAAGCTTTCTCT. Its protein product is CSARTSGSNTEAFS.

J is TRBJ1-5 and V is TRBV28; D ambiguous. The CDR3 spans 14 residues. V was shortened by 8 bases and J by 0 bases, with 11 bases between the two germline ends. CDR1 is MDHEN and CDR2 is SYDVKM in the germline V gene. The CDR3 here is CASWQDLSNQPQHF. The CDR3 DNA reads TGTGCCAGCTGGCAGGACCTTAGCAATCAGCCCCAGCATTTT.

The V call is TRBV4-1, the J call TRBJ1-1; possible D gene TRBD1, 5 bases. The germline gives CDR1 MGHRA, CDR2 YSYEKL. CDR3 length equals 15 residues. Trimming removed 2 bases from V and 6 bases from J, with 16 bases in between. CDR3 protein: CASSQRQRVKAEAFF. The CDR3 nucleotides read TGCGCCAGCAGCCAACGACAGAGGGTGAAGGCTGAAGCTTTCTTT.

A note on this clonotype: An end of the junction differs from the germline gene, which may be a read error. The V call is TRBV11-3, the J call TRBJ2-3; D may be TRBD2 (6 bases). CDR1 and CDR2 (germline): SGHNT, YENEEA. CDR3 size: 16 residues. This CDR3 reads CASIPRQKEGTDTQYF. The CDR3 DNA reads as TGTGCCAGCATCCCCCGCCAGAAGGAGGGCACAGATACGCAATATTTT.

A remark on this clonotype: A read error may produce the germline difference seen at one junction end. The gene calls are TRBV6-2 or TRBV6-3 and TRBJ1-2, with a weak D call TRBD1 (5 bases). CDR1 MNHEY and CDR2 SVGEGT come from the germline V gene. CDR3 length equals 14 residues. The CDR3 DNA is TGTGCCAACAGTTACTCCAGGGAAGCGGTTGGCTACACCTTC. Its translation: CANSYSREAVGYTF.

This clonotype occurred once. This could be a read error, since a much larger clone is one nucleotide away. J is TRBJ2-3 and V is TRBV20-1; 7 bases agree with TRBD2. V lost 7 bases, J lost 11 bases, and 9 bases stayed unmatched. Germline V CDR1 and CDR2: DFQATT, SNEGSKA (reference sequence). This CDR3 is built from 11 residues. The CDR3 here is CSDQRLAGQYF. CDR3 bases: TGCAGTGACCAAAGACTAGCAGGGCAGTATTTT.

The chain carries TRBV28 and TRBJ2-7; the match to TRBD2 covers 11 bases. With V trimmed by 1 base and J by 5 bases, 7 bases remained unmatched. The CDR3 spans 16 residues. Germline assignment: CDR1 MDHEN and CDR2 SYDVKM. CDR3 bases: TGTGCCAGCAGTTTATACCTAGCGGGAGGATTACACGAGCAGTACTTC. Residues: CASSLYLAGGLHEQYF.

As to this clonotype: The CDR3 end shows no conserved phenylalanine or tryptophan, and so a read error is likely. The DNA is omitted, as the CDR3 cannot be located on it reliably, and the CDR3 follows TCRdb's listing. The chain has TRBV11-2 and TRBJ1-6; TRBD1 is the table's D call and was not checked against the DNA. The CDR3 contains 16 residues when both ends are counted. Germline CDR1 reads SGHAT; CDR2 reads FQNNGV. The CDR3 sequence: CASSSSPGTDNSSLRS.

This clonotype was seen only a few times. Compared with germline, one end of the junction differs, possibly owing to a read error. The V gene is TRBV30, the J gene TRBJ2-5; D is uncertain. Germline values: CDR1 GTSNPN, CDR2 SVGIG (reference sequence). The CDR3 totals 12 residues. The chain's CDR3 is CALSVTQETQYF. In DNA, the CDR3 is TGTGCCTTGAGTGTAACCCAAGAGACCCAGTACTTC.

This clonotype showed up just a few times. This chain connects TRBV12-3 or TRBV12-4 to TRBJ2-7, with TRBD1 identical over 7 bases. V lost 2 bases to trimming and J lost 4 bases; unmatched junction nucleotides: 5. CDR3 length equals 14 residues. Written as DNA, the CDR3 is TGTGCCAGCAGTTTACAGGGGGTTATATACGAGCAGTACTTC. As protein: CASSLQGVIYEQYF.

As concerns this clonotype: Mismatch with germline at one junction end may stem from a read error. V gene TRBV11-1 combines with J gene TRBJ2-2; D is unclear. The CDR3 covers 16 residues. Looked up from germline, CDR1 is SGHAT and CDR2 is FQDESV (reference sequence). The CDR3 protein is CASNLAAYANTAELFF. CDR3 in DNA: TGTGCCAGCAACTTAGCCGCATACGCAAACACCGCGGAGCTGTTTTTT.

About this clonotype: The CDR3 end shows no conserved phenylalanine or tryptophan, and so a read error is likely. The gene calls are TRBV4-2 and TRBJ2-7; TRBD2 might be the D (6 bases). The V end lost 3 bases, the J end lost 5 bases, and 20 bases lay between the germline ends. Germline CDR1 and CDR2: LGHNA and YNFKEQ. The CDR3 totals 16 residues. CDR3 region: CASSQRRGTSTHEQYS. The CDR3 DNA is TGTGCCAGCAGCCAGCGAAGAGGTACTAGCACTCACGAGCAGTACTCC.

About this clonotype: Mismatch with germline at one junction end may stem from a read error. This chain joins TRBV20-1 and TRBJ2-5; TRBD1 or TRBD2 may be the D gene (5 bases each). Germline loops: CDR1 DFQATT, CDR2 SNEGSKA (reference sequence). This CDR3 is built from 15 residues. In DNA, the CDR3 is TGCAATGCTAGGCCTCGGGGCCTTTCGTCAGAGACCCAGTACTTC. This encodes CNARPRGLSSETQYF.

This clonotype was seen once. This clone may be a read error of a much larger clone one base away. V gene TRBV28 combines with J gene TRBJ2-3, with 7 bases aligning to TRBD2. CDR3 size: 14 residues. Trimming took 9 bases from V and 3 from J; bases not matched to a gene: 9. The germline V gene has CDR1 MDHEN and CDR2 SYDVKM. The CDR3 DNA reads TGTGCCAGAAGTCCCGGGGGGTCGACAGATACGCAGTATTTT. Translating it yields CARSPGGSTDTQYF.